The clone carrying this T cell receptor beta chain was recorded a few times. What it binds is not known. The record originates from a study of T cells in Graves' hyperthyroidism and ophthalmopathy. The study enrolled patients aged 18 to 65 with newly diagnosed hyperthyroidism of under 2 months' duration. The CDR3 length is 14 residues. Germline V gene sequence: CDR1 SGHTA, CDR2 FQGNSA. The V gene lost 1 base and the J gene lost 5 bases, with 12 bases spanning the gap. Researchers took RNA transcripts and amplified the TCR beta CDR3 regions from them. RT-PCR in the first round (using the HTBI primer set) targeted the TCR CDR3. TCRdb reprocessed the multiplex PCR reads via MiXCR and lists one record per CDR3 protein. The sample consists of around 350,000 distinct CDR3 sequences, roughly 25% of them appearing once. Study findings and constraints: Using 13 V-J features, a model discriminated ophthalmopathy from stable hyperthyroidism.

The J gene is TRBJ2-7, the V gene TRBV7-2; tentatively, D is TRBD2 (6 bases). The sample was blood. The sequence was obtained from a man aged 50-60 years with Graves' hyperthyroidism. Written as DNA, the CDR3 is TGTGCCAGCAGCTTAGGAGGGCGCGGGGACGAGCAGTACTTC. It codes for CASSLGGRGDEQYF.